This TCR beta chain was found in a study of control samples from healthy donors and cancer patients. This table comes from immunoSEQ multiplex PCR, and its TCRdb copy is limited to in-frame clones, with some not included. The sample shows 150,000 or so clones, 80% to 95% of them seen only once. Germline V gene data show CDR1 as SGHNT and CDR2 as YYREEE (reference sequence). Deletions cut 4 bases from V and 5 bases from J, with 13 bases between. This CDR3 contains 13 residues. The V call is TRBV5-4, the J call TRBJ2-7, with D perhaps matching TRBD1 or TRBD2 (5 bases each). This clonotype was sampled from a woman aged 25 to 45 in good health. The sample taken for sequencing was blood. The CDR3: CASSPYGANEQYF. CDR3 in DNA: TGTGCCAGCAGCCCCTACGGGGCAAACGAGCAGTACTTC.